Listed here is a single T cell receptor beta chain. TCRdb's copy holds only in-frame clones and misses some; the assay was immunoSEQ multiplex PCR. The sample records 68,000 or so clones, 85% to 95% being singletons. Unexposed donor CD4+ T cells date from about 2011-2019, before the COVID-19 pandemic. The V gene's germline CDR1 is GTSNPN and CDR2 SVGIG (reference sequence). Trimming stripped 3 bases from V and 8 bases from J, with 19 bases between. The CDR3 has 15 amino acids. The data are from a study of CD4 T cells in relation to SARS-CoV-2 and coronaviruses. The source of this sequence is a human donor in good health. Sequences were obtained from naive CD4+ T cells from PBMCs. The subset denotes: naive CD4+ T cells isolated by negative enrichment. The chain joins TRBV30 to TRBJ1-4; the D gene is possibly TRBD1 (6 bases). CDR3 DNA: TGTGCCTGGAGGGCACAGACAGGTGGGGCGGAAAAACTGTTTTTT. Amino acid sequence: CAWRAQTGGAEKLFF.